This passage covers 16 T cell receptor beta chains from one sample sequenced in a study of cytomegalovirus exposure and HLA in healthy donors. Method: immunoSEQ multiplex PCR; TCRdb's copy keeps in-frame clones and lacks some. The data contain 150,000 to 250,000 clones, roughly 84% of them seen just once; the ten biggest clones take up roughly 13%. Sequences were obtained from PBMCs. The receptors shown here come from a woman younger than 45 in good health and CMV-seropositive.

The gene calls are TRBV6-1 and TRBJ2-7; D call uncertain. The CDR3 loop spans 16 amino acids. V was shortened by 1 base and J by 1 base, with 14 bases between the two germline ends. In germline, CDR1 is MNHNS, CDR2 SASEGT. For the CDR3, the DNA is TGTGCCAGCAGTGAAGGCCCCCAGACAATATCCTACGAGCAGTACTTC. It is translated as CASSEGPQTISYEQYF.

This chain uses TRBV2 with TRBJ1-3; D remains ambiguous. The CDR3 runs 15 residues. Trimming pared 1 base from V and 2 bases from J, leaving 9 bases between. The germline gives CDR1 SNHLY, CDR2 FYNNEI. CDR3 DNA sequence: TGTGCCAGCAGTGAAGACCGGGGTACTGGAAACACCATATATTTT. Amino acid sequence: CASSEDRGTGNTIYF. Supplemented by reference TRBV2 and TRBJ1-3, the full variable domain reads EPEVTQTPSHQVTQMGQEVILRCVPISNHLYFYWYRQILGQKVEFLVSFYNNEISEKSEIFDDQFSVERPDGSNFTLKIRSTKLEDSAMYFCASSEDRGTGNTIYFGEGSWLTVV.

The chain carries TRBV4-2 and TRBJ2-1; perhaps TRBD2 as D (6 bases). Per germline, CDR1 LGHNA and CDR2 YNFKEQ. This CDR3 has 13 amino acids. The V end was cut by 4 bases, the J end by 6 bases, with 10 bases between. The CDR3 nucleotides read TGTGCCAGCAGCCCATCTAGCGCCAATGAGCAGTTCTTC. Its translation: CASSPSSANEQFF.

As regards this clone: An end of the junction does not agree with germline; a read error may underlie this. V usage is TRBV7-7 and J usage is TRBJ2-2; a possible D gene is TRBD2 (6 bases). This CDR3 is 19 amino acids long. Germline loops: CDR1 SSHAT, CDR2 FNYEAQ (reference sequence). CDR3 sequence (DNA): TGTGCTAGCAGCTTAGCGCTAATGGGGGAAGCGGGTCACACCGGGGAGCTGTTTTTT. It translates to CASSLALMGEAGHTGELFF.

The genes are TRBV28 and TRBJ1-1, with 7 positions matching TRBD1. The V gene end was trimmed by 11 bases and the J gene end by 2 bases; junction bases not matched to a gene: 8. The germline gives CDR1 MDHEN, CDR2 SYDVKM. The CDR3 length is 13 residues. The CDR3 DNA reads as TGTGCCGGACAGGACATCTCTAACACTGAAGCTTTCTTT. It codes for CAGQDISNTEAFF.

The chain links TRBV4-1 to TRBJ2-7; 11 nucleotides line up with TRBD2. Germline lookup yields CDR1 MGHRA and CDR2 YSYEKL. V shed 3 bases and J 3 bases; nucleotides not matched to a gene: 10. The CDR3 contains 17 residues. The CDR3 DNA sequence: TGCGCCAGCAGCCATGGTACTAGCGGGAGTTACCTCTACGAGCAGTACTTC. This gives the protein CASSHGTSGSYLYEQYF.

This chain connects TRBV9 to TRBJ1-3; no firm D call. V lost 2 bases and J lost 2, with 5 bases in between. The CDR3 has 13 amino acids. The germline CDR1 and CDR2 sequences are SGDLS and YYNGEE. The CDR3 bases are TGTGCCAGCAGCGTCAGTGCTGGAAACACCATATATTTT. It codes for CASSVSAGNTIYF.

The count of this clone is one. CDR3 amino acids: CATSSLKGGGKLFF. The CDR3 coding sequence is TGTGCCACCAGCAGTCTAAAGGGAGGGGGAAAACTGTTTTTT. The V call is TRBV15, the J call TRBJ1-4, with a weak D call TRBD1 (6 bases). Per germline, CDR1 LNHNV and CDR2 YYDKDF (reference sequence). V was pared by 3 bases and J by 10 bases, with 15 bases between. The CDR3 is made up of 14 amino acids.

This chain connects TRBV9 to TRBJ1-3, with TRBD1 as a possible D gene (5 bases). V dropped 3 bases and J dropped 0 bases, with 13 bases sitting between them. Germline V gene data show CDR1 as SGDLS and CDR2 as YYNGEE. The CDR3 totals 16 residues. The CDR3 DNA follows: TGTGCCAGCAGCGCCTCCGGACACCCCTCTGGAAACACCATATATTTT. Encoded protein: CASSASGHPSGNTIYF. Full variable domain (outside the CDR3, taken from reference TRBV9 and TRBJ1-3): DSGVTQTPKHLITATGQRVTLRCSPRSGDLSVYWYQQSLDQGLQFLIQYYNGEERAKGNILERFSAQQFPDLHSELNLSSLELGDSALYFCASSASGHPSGNTIYFGEGSWLTVV.

The V gene is TRBV9, the J gene TRBJ2-3; 8 bases agree with TRBD1. Per the germline V gene, CDR1 is SGDLS and CDR2 is YYNGEE. The CDR3 totals 17 residues. V gave up 1 base and J gave up 0 bases; unmatched junction bases: 7. The DNA for the CDR3 is TGTGCCAGCAGCGTAACTTACAGGGGGACCAGCACAGATACGCAGTATTTT. Amino acid sequence: CASSVTYRGTSTDTQYF.

The chain links TRBV6-5 to TRBJ1-1; D ambiguous. The V end lost 6 bases, the J end lost 5 bases, and 10 bases lay between the germline ends. The CDR3 has 12 residues. Germline V CDR1 and CDR2: MNHEY, SVGAGI. In nucleotides, the CDR3 is TGTGCCAGCAGGAACGGGGAAACTGAAGCTTTCTTT. It codes for CASRNGETEAFF.

The rearrangement joins TRBV11-2 to TRBJ1-1; D is unresolved. The CDR3 covers 12 residues. V lost 6 bases, J lost 8 bases, and 13 bases lay in between. CDR1 SGHAT and CDR2 FQNNGV come from the germline V gene. The CDR3 sequence: CASRSYGVEAFF. DNA of the CDR3: TGTGCCAGCAGATCCTACGGGGTCGAAGCTTTCTTT. The full variable domain, completed using reference TRBV11-2 and TRBJ1-1, is EAGVAQSPRYKIIEKRQSVAFWCNPISGHATLYWYQQILGQGPKLLIQFQNNGVVDDSQLPKDRFSAERLKGVDSTLKIQPAKLEDSAVYLCASRSYGVEAFFGQGTRLTVV.

The rearrangement links TRBV5-1 to TRBJ2-1; 7 positions match TRBD1. From germline, CDR1 is SGHRS and CDR2 YFSETQ. V lost 0 bases and J lost 1; bases outside the gene matches: 10. This CDR3 has 18 amino acids. The DNA for the CDR3 is TGCGCCAGCAGCTTGGATGGGTCAGGGGGTAGATCCTACAATGAGCAGTTCTTC. Protein: CASSLDGSGGRSYNEQFF.

The chain carries TRBV2 and TRBJ2-2, with a weak D call TRBD1 (6 bases). The CDR3 is 15 residues long. Germline CDR1 and CDR2: SNHLY and FYNNEI. Trimming removed 5 bases from V and 0 bases from J, with 10 bases in between. CDR3 DNA: TGTGCCAGCAGTATGGACAGATCGAACACCGGGGAGCTGTTTTTT. Translated: CASSMDRSNTGELFF.

The CDR3 region is CASSLSKSGVDTEAFF. The CDR3 coding sequence is TGTGCCAGCAGTTTATCGAAGTCAGGGGTAGACACTGAAGCTTTCTTT. The chain carries TRBV27 and TRBJ1-1; tentative D call: TRBD1 (6 bases). CDR3 length equals 16 residues. The germline V gene has CDR1 MNHEY and CDR2 SMNVEV (reference sequence). Trimming cost V 0 bases and J 3 bases, with 14 bases left between them.

This clone showed up just once. The chain recombines TRBV7-9 with TRBJ2-7, with a possible D match to TRBD1 (6 bases). The germline gives CDR1 SEHNR, CDR2 FQNEAQ (reference sequence). The CDR3 totals 14 residues. V was trimmed by 0 bases and J by 7 bases, leaving 13 bases between them. DNA for the CDR3: TGTGCCAGCAGCTTAGCGGCGGCAGGGGAAGAGCAGTACTTC. The encoded protein is CASSLAAAGEEQYF.